This entry concerns a single TCR beta chain. These data originate in a study of technical replicates of blood from a few donors. The CDR3 length is 12 residues. The ends were cut back, 4 bases at V and 8 bases at J, with 9 bases in the middle. From germline, CDR1 is SGHVS and CDR2 FNYEAQ. TCRdb's table, derived via immunoSEQ multiplex PCR, lists solely in-frame clones and lacks some. The table records roughly 15,000 clones, roughly 84% of them present only once. This chain connects TRBV7-6 to TRBJ2-1; perhaps TRBD1 as D (5 bases). The receptor was derived from a human donor in good health. The sequencing input was PBMCs. In DNA form, the CDR3 reads TGTGCCAGCAGCTATATAGGGGATGAGCAGTTCTTC. This sequence encodes CASSYIGDEQFF.